A selection of T cell receptor beta chains follows, all from one sample in a study of neurological immune-mediated disorders. TCRdb re-derived calls from the 5' RACE reads in MiXCR, one entry per CDR3 protein. The repertoire consists of roughly 90,000 distinct CDR3 sequences, with roughly 3.3% occurring once and the leading ten covering less than 3%. Sequencing used PBMCs. These receptors came from a woman between 50 and 59 years old with multiple sclerosis. CDR3s include the opening cysteine and the closing phenylalanine or tryptophan. D genes are given only for firm matches. Clone size is given as once, few, many or a size class.

cdr3_nt cdr3_aa d_call v_call clone_size j_call
TGTGCCAGCAGCTTGACAGGGAGTGCTGAAGCTTTCTTT CASSLTGSAEAFF - TRBV5-6 many TRBJ1-1
TGCAGTGCAAGAAACCCGGGGACTAACGGGGGGGCAGGCAAAAACATTCAGTACTTC CSARNPGTNGGAGKNIQYF TRBD2 TRBV20-1 many TRBJ2-4
TGCAGTGCTAGTCGGGGGCAGGCGAACACTGAAGCTTTCTTT CSASRGQANTEAFF - TRBV20-1 many TRBJ1-1
TGCAGTGCTATAGTTCAGGCGGATACGCAGTATTTT CSAIVQADTQYF - TRBV20-1 many TRBJ2-3
TGTGCCAGCAGTTACTCTGCGGGGGGGACGTACAATGAGCAGTTCTTC CASSYSAGGTYNEQFF TRBD2 TRBV6-5 many TRBJ2-1
TGCAGTGCTAGACAGGGAATCTATGGCTACACCTTC CSARQGIYGYTF - TRBV20-1 many TRBJ1-2
TGCGCCAGCAGCTACGACTATGGCTACACCTTC CASSYDYGYTF - TRBV5-1 many TRBJ1-2
TGTGCCAGCAGTTTCATGGGGTCCTACAATGAGCAGTTCTTC CASSFMGSYNEQFF - TRBV12-3/TRBV12-4 many TRBJ2-1
TGCAGTGCTAGAGACCCAGGGCGCGGAGATACGCAGTATTTT CSARDPGRGDTQYF - TRBV20-1 many TRBJ2-3
TGTGCCAGCAGCTTAGTTTCAGGGGGTCTGGAGCAGTACTTC CASSLVSGGLEQYF TRBD1 TRBV7-8 few TRBJ2-7
TGTGCCAGCAGCTTAGCGTCAGGGAATTCACCCCTCCACTTT CASSLASGNSPLHF - TRBV7-2 many TRBJ1-6
TGTGCCAGCAGTTACGGTCGGGGGAGTTTTAATTCACCCCTCCACTTT CASSYGRGSFNSPLHF - TRBV6-5 many TRBJ1-6